The 26 T cell receptor beta chains in this list originate from one sample, sequenced in a study of blood T cell repertoires in COVID-19. Only in-frame clones appear in the TCRdb table, and some are missing; sequencing was by immunoSEQ multiplex PCR. Here the sample spans 200,000 to 250,000 clones, around 87% being singletons. Material: peripheral blood. The receptor set was obtained from a woman younger than 45 who had recovered from COVID-19.

The V call is TRBV2, the J call TRBJ1-1, with 9 bases that match TRBD1. The CDR3 has 12 amino acids. J gave up 7 bases and V 8 bases, and 5 bases lay outside the gene matches. Germline V gene sequence: CDR1 SNHLY, CDR2 FYNNEI. The CDR3: CASCRQGDEAFF. The CDR3 region has the DNA TGTGCCAGCTGTCGACAGGGGGATGAAGCTTTCTTT.

V is TRBV5-4 and J is TRBJ2-3; D ambiguous. Trimming removed 0 bases at V and 2 bases at J, with 10 bases between. In germline, CDR1 is SGHNT, CDR2 YYREEE (reference sequence). The CDR3 extends over 15 amino acids. CDR3 loop: CASSLGSQFTDTQYF. The CDR3 bases are TGTGCCAGCAGCTTGGGTAGCCAGTTCACAGATACGCAGTATTTT.

This chain links TRBV4-2 with TRBJ2-1, with 11 bases identical to TRBD2. CDR1 and CDR2 (germline): LGHNA, YNFKEQ. Unmatched junction bases numbered 7, after V lost 5 bases and J lost 4 bases. The CDR3 has 16 residues. DNA of the CDR3: TGTGCCAGCAGCACACTTGGGACTAGCGGTTACAATGAGCAGTTCTTC. Translation: CASSTLGTSGYNEQFF.

The chain combines TRBV5-1 with TRBJ1-1; the D is unclear. V was trimmed by 0 bases and J by 0 bases, leaving 18 bases between them. This CDR3 is 18 amino acids long. Looked up from germline, CDR1 is SGHRS and CDR2 is YFSETQ. DNA for the CDR3: TGCGCCAGCAGCTTGGCCTCGGCCATGGGCAGACTGAACACTGAAGCTTTCTTT. Its translation: CASSLASAMGRLNTEAFF. Supplemented by reference TRBV5-1 and TRBJ1-1, the full variable domain reads KAGVTQTPRYLIKTRGQQVTLSCSPISGHRSVSWYQQTPGQGLQFLFEYFSETQRNKGNFPGRFSGRQFSNSRSEMNVSTLELGDSALYLCASSLASAMGRLNTEAFFGQGTRLTVV.

The V call is TRBV10-3, the J call TRBJ2-3, with 8 bases matching TRBD2. The CDR3 covers 15 residues. Germline lookup yields CDR1 ENHRY and CDR2 SYGVKD. With V trimmed by 10 bases and J by 2 bases, 11 bases remained unmatched. DNA for the CDR3: TGTGCCACCAAAAATAGCGGGGAGCCCACAGATACGCAGTATTTT. Translating gives CATKNSGEPTDTQYF.

The chain couples TRBV10-2 to TRBJ1-2, with D perhaps TRBD1 (5 bases). Per the germline V gene, CDR1 is WSHSY and CDR2 is SAAADI. This CDR3 has 15 amino acids. Deletions cut 1 base from V and 2 bases from J, with 11 bases between. DNA of the CDR3: TGCGCCAGCAGTGAGTGGCAGGGTCTGAACTATGGCTACACCTTC. The encoded protein is CASSEWQGLNYGYTF.

The rearrangement joins TRBV5-6 to TRBJ2-7; D ambiguous. CDR1 is SGHDT and CDR2 is YYEEEE in the germline V gene. This CDR3 comprises 13 residues. V was cut by 4 bases and J by 0 bases, with 8 bases left in between. CDR3 residues: CASSPGLSYEQYF. The DNA for the CDR3 is TGTGCCAGCAGCCCGGGTCTCTCCTACGAGCAGTACTTC. Complete variable domain (other parts from reference TRBV5-6 and TRBJ2-7): DAGVTQSPTHLIKTRGQQVTLRCSPKSGHDTVSWYQQALGQGPQFIFQYYEEEERQRGNFPDRFSGHQFPNYSSELNVNALLLGDSALYLCASSPGLSYEQYFGPGTRLTVT.

Details on this clone: This same CDR3 is encoded by further DNA sequences in the sample. The chain uses TRBV7-2 and TRBJ1-5; no definite D call. The CDR3 sequence is 15 residues long. The ends were cut back, 1 base at V and 0 bases at J, with 7 bases in the middle. The germline V gene encodes CDR1 SGHTA and CDR2 FQGNSA. Here the CDR3 reads CASSLGRDSNQPQHF. CDR3 coding DNA: TGTGCCAGCAGCTTAGGACGGGATAGCAATCAGCCCCAGCATTTT.

The chain links TRBV7-9 to TRBJ2-5; D gene uncertain. The CDR3 loop spans 15 amino acids. Trimming left V 4 bases short and J 4 bases short, with 16 bases between. Germline assignment: CDR1 SEHNR and CDR2 FQNEAQ (reference sequence). The chain's CDR3 is CASSSMAPFRETQYF. CDR3 sequence (DNA): TGTGCCAGCAGCTCCATGGCCCCTTTTCGAGAGACCCAGTACTTC.

A few counts support this clone. V and J are TRBV2 and TRBJ2-3, with 10 nucleotides matching TRBD2. This CDR3 is 16 amino acids long. Germline V gives CDR1 SNHLY, CDR2 FYNNEI. Losses at the gene ends were 6 bases for V and 2 bases for J; bases not matched to a gene: 8. The CDR3 bases are TGTGCCAGCAGCTCCGGGACTAGCGCACTCACAGATACGCAGTATTTT. This sequence encodes CASSSGTSALTDTQYF.

J is TRBJ1-2 and V is TRBV5-4; 7 bases match TRBD1. This CDR3 region has 15 residues. The V segment lost 6 bases and the J segment 8 bases; nucleotides outside the gene matches: 16. Germline values: CDR1 SGHNT, CDR2 YYREEE (reference sequence). As DNA, the CDR3 is TGTGCCAGCACCGAGACAGGGCGGTTGTTGAGAGGCTACACCTTC. It translates to CASTETGRLLRGYTF.

This sequence joins TRBV28 and TRBJ1-2, with 8 bases that match TRBD1. The V and J ends lost 7 bases and 8 bases, in that order; junction bases with no gene match: 9. CDR3 length: 13 amino acids. CDR1 is MDHEN and CDR2 is SYDVKM in the germline V gene. CDR3 coding DNA: TGTGCCAGCACTTCCGCGGGGACAGGCGGCTACACCTTC. It specifies CASTSAGTGGYTF.

CDR3 in amino acids: CASSEEAGAPLYYNEQFF. In nucleotides, the CDR3 is TGTGCCAGCAGTGAAGAAGCGGGGGCCCCTCTGTACTACAATGAGCAGTTCTTC. The J gene is TRBJ2-1, the V gene TRBV2; TRBD2 matches at 8 bases. CDR3 size: 18 residues. The trim removed 1 base at V and 3 bases at J, leaving 11 bases unmatched. Per the germline V gene, CDR1 is SNHLY and CDR2 is FYNNEI. The variable domain in full, completed from reference TRBV2 and TRBJ2-1, reads EPEVTQTPSHQVTQMGQEVILRCVPISNHLYFYWYRQILGQKVEFLVSFYNNEISEKSEIFDDQFSVERPDGSNFTLKIRSTKLEDSAMYFCASSEEAGAPLYYNEQFFGPGTRLTVL.

The chain couples TRBV18 to TRBJ1-1; D possibly corresponds to TRBD1 (6 bases). CDR3 length: 15 amino acids. Germline CDR1 is KGHSH and CDR2 is LQKENI. V was clipped by 4 bases and J by 5 bases, with 17 bases between them. The CDR3 coding sequence is TGTGCCAGCTCACAAACACAGGGTTCAGTAACTGAAGCTTTCTTT. It yields the protein CASSQTQGSVTEAFF. Full variable domain (outside the CDR3, taken from reference TRBV18 and TRBJ1-1): NAGVMQNPRHLVRRRGQEARLRCSPMKGHSHVYWYRQLPEEGLKFMVYLQKENIIDESGMPKERFSAEFPKEGPSILRIQQVVRGDSAAYFCASSQTQGSVTEAFFGQGTRLTVV.

This clone showed up just once. The gene calls are TRBV9 and TRBJ1-1, with 7 bases fitting TRBD1. CDR1 and CDR2 (germline): SGDLS, YYNGEE. The CDR3 sequence is 15 residues long. After removal of 2 bases from V and 3 bases from J, the junction contained 7 bases not matched to a gene. CDR3 sequence (DNA): TGTGCCAGCAGCGTTGGGAGCAGGGGGGACACTGAAGCTTTCTTT. Translating it yields CASSVGSRGDTEAFF.

This clone was picked up a small number of times. The rearrangement links TRBV6-5 to TRBJ2-7, with a possible D match to TRBD2 (5 bases). CDR3 length: 14 amino acids. The V end lost 7 bases, the J end lost 3 bases, and 16 bases lay between the germline ends. Germline V gene sequence: CDR1 MNHEY, CDR2 SVGAGI. The CDR3 reads CASTLGSGSYEQYF. Written as DNA, the CDR3 is TGTGCCAGCACTTTAGGGTCTGGGAGCTACGAGCAGTACTTC.

This clone was observed a single time. The chain is built from TRBV5-1 and TRBJ2-3; TRBD2 matches at 9 bases. The ends lost 5 bases at V and 2 bases at J; junction bases unmatched: 15. CDR3 length: 18 residues. Germline CDR1 is SGHRS and CDR2 is YFSETQ. Here the CDR3 reads CASRGQGLAGTYTDTQYF. Written as DNA, the CDR3 is TGCGCCAGCAGGGGGCAGGGTCTAGCGGGGACTTACACAGATACGCAGTATTTT.

The chain joins TRBV11-3 to TRBJ2-3; 9 bases fit TRBD2. V trimming: 1 base; J trimming: 6 bases; junction bases outside the gene matches: 2. The CDR3 sequence is 14 residues long. Per germline, CDR1 SGHNT and CDR2 YENEEA. CDR3 amino acids: CASSLASGGDTQYF. The CDR3 region has the DNA TGTGCCAGCAGCTTAGCCAGCGGGGGGGATACGCAGTATTTT.

The chain links TRBV5-1 to TRBJ2-2; D not certain. The germline CDR1 and CDR2 sequences are SGHRS and YFSETQ. Trimming stripped 1 base from V and 6 bases from J, with 13 bases between. CDR3 size: 15 residues. The CDR3 reads CASSLFYPIAGELFF. CDR3 sequence (DNA): TGCGCCAGCAGCTTGTTTTACCCTATTGCCGGGGAGCTGTTTTTT.

The rearrangement uses TRBV6-5 and TRBJ1-3; 9 bases are shared with TRBD1. The germline CDR1 and CDR2 sequences are MNHEY and SVGAGI. The CDR3 runs to 15 residues. The V gene end was trimmed by 5 bases and the J gene end by 2 bases; junction bases not matched to a gene: 4. CDR3 in amino acids: CASSRDRVPGNTIYF. CDR3 sequence (DNA): TGTGCCAGCAGTCGGGACAGGGTTCCTGGAAACACCATATATTTT.

The genes are TRBV24-1 and TRBJ1-1; a weak D match, TRBD1 (6 bases). V was trimmed by 2 bases and J by 11 bases, leaving 11 bases between them. The CDR3 has 12 amino acids. Looked up from germline, CDR1 is KGHDR and CDR2 is SFDVKD. The CDR3 region is CATSDYTGTAFF. The CDR3 DNA reads as TGTGCCACCAGTGATTACACAGGGACGGCTTTCTTT.

This chain connects TRBV7-2 to TRBJ2-3; tentatively, D is TRBD2 (6 bases). This CDR3 has 18 amino acids. The V and J ends lost 2 bases and 0 bases respectively, with 18 bases between them. Germline CDR1 reads SGHTA; CDR2 reads FQGNSA. This chain's CDR3 is CASSLFSARGRSTDTQYF. CDR3 DNA: TGTGCCAGCAGCTTATTCTCCGCACGGGGGAGAAGCACAGATACGCAGTATTTT.

The genes are TRBV3-1 (or the pseudogene TRBV3-2) and TRBJ2-3; 8 positions agree with TRBD2. CDR1 is LGHDT and CDR2 is YNNKEL in the germline V gene (reference sequence). The CDR3 is 15 residues long. Trimming at V came to 1 base and at J to 5 bases, leaving 5 bases not matched to a gene. CDR3 amino acids: CASSQVAGGLDTQYF. In DNA form, the CDR3 reads TGTGCCAGCAGCCAAGTGGCGGGGGGCTTAGATACGCAGTATTTT.

This sequence joins TRBV5-1 and TRBJ1-2; 12 bases fit TRBD1. Losses at the gene ends were 4 bases for V and 4 bases for J; bases not matched to a gene: 14. Per germline, CDR1 SGHRS and CDR2 YFSETQ. There are 18 residues in the CDR3. The CDR3 loop reads CASSGTRDRGRLGYGYTF. CDR3 bases: TGCGCCAGCAGCGGAACTAGGGACAGGGGGCGCTTAGGCTATGGCTACACCTTC. The whole variable domain, remainder taken from reference TRBV5-1 and TRBJ1-2, is KAGVTQTPRYLIKTRGQQVTLSCSPISGHRSVSWYQQTPGQGLQFLFEYFSETQRNKGNFPGRFSGRQFSNSRSEMNVSTLELGDSALYLCASSGTRDRGRLGYGYTFGSGTRLTVV.

The chain is built from TRBV7-2 and TRBJ2-1; possible D gene TRBD2, 5 bases. Trimming cost V 5 bases and J 9 bases, with 17 bases left between them. The CDR3 is made up of 14 amino acids. In germline, CDR1 is SGHTA, CDR2 FQGNSA. The CDR3 bases are TGTGCCAGCAGCCCCACACGGGTGGCGGGTGAGCAGTTCTTC. Residues: CASSPTRVAGEQFF.

The chain links TRBV5-4 to TRBJ2-1; 13 nucleotides match TRBD2. Germline V gives CDR1 SGHNT, CDR2 YYREEE (reference sequence). J was trimmed by 4 bases and V by 4 bases; bases with no gene match: 5. The CDR3 covers 16 residues. CDR3 amino acids: CASSPTSGGPYNEQFF. Here the CDR3 DNA reads TGTGCCAGCAGCCCGACTAGCGGGGGGCCTTACAATGAGCAGTTCTTC.